The T cell receptor beta chain described here comes from a study of T cells of healthy individuals. The V and J ends lost 0 bases and 4 bases, in that order; junction bases with no gene match: 5. The CDR3 runs 17 residues. Germline V gives CDR1 SGHTA, CDR2 FQGNSA. This clonotype was seen a handful of times. TCRdb ran MiXCR on the 5' RACE reads and lists one entry per CDR3 protein. The table has 75,000 to 95,000 distinct CDR3 sequences, about 4.8% seen once. V gene TRBV7-2 combines with J gene TRBJ2-7; 14 bases line up with TRBD2. This clonotype was sampled from a female donor in good health. CDR3 protein: CASSLATSGRVPYEQYF. CDR3 coding DNA: TGTGCCAGCAGCTTAGCGACTAGCGGGAGGGTGCCTTACGAGCAGTACTTC.